The 10 T cell receptor beta chains listed next were all sequenced from one sample in a study of human T cells and chemical hapten exposure. TCRdb reprocessed the RACE reads with MiXCR, giving one entry per CDR3 protein. The repertoire holds over 35,000 distinct CDR3 sequences, with approximately 10% as singletons. Time point noted: pre-sensitization, week 0. The treatment here: therapeutic diphenylcyclopropenone sensitization with weekly scalp DPC. The sequences come from whole blood, collected in connection with sensitization to the hapten diphenylcyclopropenone (DPC). The receptors originated from a man aged 30 to 45 with alopecia areata. Some clones in this sample may be carry-over from other donors' samples.

This clonotype was counted between two and nine times. J is TRBJ1-3 and V is TRBV5-1; TRBD1 aligns across 9 bases. V lost 3 bases and J lost 4; bases outside the gene matches: 5. The germline V gene has CDR1 SGHRS and CDR2 YFSETQ. The CDR3 is 15 residues long. For the CDR3, the DNA is TGCGCCAGCAGCTGGGACAGGGATGGCGGAAACACCATATATTTT. Translation gives CASSWDRDGGNTIYF.

CDR3 sequence (DNA): TGTGCCAGCAGCCCGATCCGGGGACCTGAAAAACTGTTTTTT. Its protein is CASSPIRGPEKLFF. V usage is TRBV7-2 and J usage is TRBJ1-4; possible D gene TRBD1, 5 bases. Trimming removed 5 bases at V and 7 bases at J, with 14 bases between. CDR1 is SGHTA and CDR2 is FQGNSA in the germline V gene. The CDR3 has 14 amino acids.

This clonotype was found many times. This chain links TRBV28 with TRBJ2-7, with 8 positions matching TRBD1. Germline CDR1 reads MDHEN; CDR2 reads SYDVKM. This CDR3 is 14 amino acids long. V dropped 7 bases and J dropped 0; count of bases not matched to a gene: 5. CDR3 in DNA: TGTGCCAGCAAGGGACAGGCCATCTCCTACGAGCAGTACGTC. As protein: CASKGQAISYEQYV.

This chain links TRBV29-1 with TRBJ2-7; no firm D call. The V end lost 1 base, the J end lost 3 bases, and 10 bases lay between the germline ends. Germline V CDR1 and CDR2: SQVTM, ANQGSEA. This CDR3 is built from 13 residues. CDR3 bases: TGCAGCGTTGAAGGTGTCGGACGCTACGAGCAGTACGTC. It encodes CSVEGVGRYEQYV.

This clonotype was observed a handful of times. This sequence joins TRBV7-2 and TRBJ2-3; TRBD2 matches at 12 bases. Trimming removed 2 bases from V and 4 bases from J; junction bases left unmatched: 10. There are 18 residues in the CDR3. From germline, CDR1 is SGHTA and CDR2 FQGNSA. CDR3 residues: CASSLLGLAGLGADTQYF. CDR3 nucleotides: TGTGCCAGCAGCTTATTAGGACTAGCGGGGCTCGGGGCAGATACGCAGTATTTT.

The V gene is TRBV20-1, the J gene TRBJ2-1; D not resolved. CDR3 length: 16 residues. Germline V gives CDR1 DFQATT, CDR2 SNEGSKA (reference sequence). With 0 bases removed from V and 0 bases from J, the gap between germline ends came to 12 bases. CDR3 loop: CSARDLLPSSYNEQFF. The CDR3 nucleotides are TGCAGTGCTAGAGATTTACTTCCTAGCTCCTACAATGAGCAGTTCTTC.

The chain joins TRBV7-9 to TRBJ2-5; D not certain. Germline CDR1 is SEHNR and CDR2 is FQNEAQ (reference sequence). V lost 2 bases, J lost 4 bases, and 8 bases lay in between. The CDR3 has 13 amino acids. CDR3 bases: TGTGCCAGCAGCTTAAGTGAAAGAGAGACCCAGTACTTC. This translates into CASSLSERETQYF.

This clonotype occurred many times. The rearrangement links TRBV6-2 or TRBV6-3 to TRBJ1-1; D unclear. V gave up 7 bases and J gave up 4 bases, with 16 bases separating them. Germline V gene data show CDR1 as MNHEY and CDR2 as SVGEGT. CDR3 length equals 14 residues. The CDR3 DNA reads as TGTGCCAGCAAAACAAGGCAGAGTTTCACTGAAGCTTTCTTT. Protein product: CASKTRQSFTEAFF.

The rearrangement links TRBV7-6 to TRBJ2-7; 15 bases line up with TRBD2. The V gene end was trimmed by 4 bases and the J gene end by 0 bases; junction bases not matched to a gene: 1. The CDR3 extends over 16 amino acids. Germline V gene data show CDR1 as SGHVS and CDR2 as FNYEAQ. The CDR3 spells CASSWTSGGASYEQYF. The CDR3 DNA is TGTGCCAGCAGCTGGACTAGCGGGGGGGCCTCCTACGAGCAGTACTTC.

This clonotype was counted only a few times. V is TRBV29-1 and J is TRBJ2-5, with a possible D match to TRBD1 (6 bases). The CDR3 has 16 residues. Germline V gives CDR1 SQVTM, CDR2 ANQGSEA. The ends were cut back, 7 bases at V and 0 bases at J, with 21 bases in the middle. CDR3 DNA: TGCAGCGCAGAAAGGACGGGACACTTGTACCAAGAGACCCAGTACTTC. This encodes CSAERTGHLYQETQYF.